This T cell receptor beta chain was obtained from a study of blood T cell repertoires in COVID-19. The repertoire was sequenced with immunoSEQ multiplex PCR; TCRdb's copy has only in-frame clones and lacks some. Seen here are 95,000 to 150,000 clones, 55% to 75% observed once, and the top ten hold 0.75% to 0.9%. V was trimmed by 3 bases and J by 2 bases, leaving 16 bases between them. The germline CDR1 and CDR2 sequences are GTSNPN and SVGIG (reference sequence). CDR3 size: 15 residues. The TCR originated in a human donor with acute or convalescent COVID-19. The donor label of this sample is uncertain. V gene TRBV30 combines with J gene TRBJ1-1; D is perhaps TRBD1 (6 bases). Specimen: peripheral blood. The CDR3 region is CAWRKPGGANTEAFF. The CDR3 DNA reads TGTGCCTGGAGAAAACCCGGGGGGGCTAACACTGAAGCTTTCTTT.